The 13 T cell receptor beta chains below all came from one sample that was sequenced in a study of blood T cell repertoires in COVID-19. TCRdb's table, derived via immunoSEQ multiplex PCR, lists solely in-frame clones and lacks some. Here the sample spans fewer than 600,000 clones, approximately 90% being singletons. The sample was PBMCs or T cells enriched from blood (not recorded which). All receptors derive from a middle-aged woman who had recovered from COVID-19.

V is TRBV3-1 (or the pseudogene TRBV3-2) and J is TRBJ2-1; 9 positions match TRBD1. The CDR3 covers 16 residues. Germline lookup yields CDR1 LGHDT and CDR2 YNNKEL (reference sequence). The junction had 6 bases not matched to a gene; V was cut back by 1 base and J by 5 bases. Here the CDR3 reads CASSQAYRGQHNEQFF. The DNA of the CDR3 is TGTGCCAGCAGCCAAGCATACAGGGGGCAACACAATGAGCAGTTCTTC.

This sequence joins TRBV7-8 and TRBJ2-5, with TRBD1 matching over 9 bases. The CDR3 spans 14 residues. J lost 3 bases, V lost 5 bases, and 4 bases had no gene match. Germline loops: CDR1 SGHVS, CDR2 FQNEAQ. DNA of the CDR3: TGTGCCAGCAGCCCACAGGGGGCGAAAGAGACCCAGTACTTC. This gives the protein CASSPQGAKETQYF. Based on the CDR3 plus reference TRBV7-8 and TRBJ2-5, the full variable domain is GAGVSQSPRYKVAKRGQDVALRCDPISGHVSLFWYQQALGQGPEFLTYFQNEAQLDKSGLPSDRFFAERPEGSVSTLKIQRTQQEDSAVYLCASSPQGAKETQYFGPGTRLLVL.

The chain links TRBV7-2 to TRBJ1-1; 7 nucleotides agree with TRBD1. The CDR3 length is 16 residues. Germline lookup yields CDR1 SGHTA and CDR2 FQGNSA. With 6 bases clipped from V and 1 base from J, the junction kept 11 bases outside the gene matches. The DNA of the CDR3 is TGTGCCAGCAGTTTCCTACCGACAGGGTGGAACACTGAAGCTTTCTTT. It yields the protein CASSFLPTGWNTEAFF.

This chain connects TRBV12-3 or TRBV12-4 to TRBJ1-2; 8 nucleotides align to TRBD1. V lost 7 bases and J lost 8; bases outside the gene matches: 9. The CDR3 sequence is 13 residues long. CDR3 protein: CASTDRAAEGYTF. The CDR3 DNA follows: TGTGCCAGCACGGACAGGGCGGCGGAAGGCTACACCTTC.

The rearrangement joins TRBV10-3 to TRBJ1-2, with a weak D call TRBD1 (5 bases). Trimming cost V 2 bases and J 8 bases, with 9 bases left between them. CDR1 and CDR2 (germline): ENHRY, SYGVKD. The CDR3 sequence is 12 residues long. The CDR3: CAISETGDGYTF. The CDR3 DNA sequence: TGTGCCATCAGTGAGACGGGGGACGGCTACACCTTC.

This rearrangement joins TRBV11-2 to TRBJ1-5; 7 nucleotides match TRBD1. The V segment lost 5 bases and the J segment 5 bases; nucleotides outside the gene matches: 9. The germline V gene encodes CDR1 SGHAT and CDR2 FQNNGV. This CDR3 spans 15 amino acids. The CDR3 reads CASSASTGRDQPQHF. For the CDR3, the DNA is TGTGCCAGCAGCGCCTCGACAGGGCGGGATCAGCCCCAGCATTTT.

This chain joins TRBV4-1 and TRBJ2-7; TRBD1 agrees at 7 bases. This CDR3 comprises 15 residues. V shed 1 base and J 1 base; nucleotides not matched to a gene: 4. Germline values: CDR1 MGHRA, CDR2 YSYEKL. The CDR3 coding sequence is TGCGCCAGCAGCCAAGCGGGACAGATATCCTACGAGCAGTACTTC. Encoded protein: CASSQAGQISYEQYF.

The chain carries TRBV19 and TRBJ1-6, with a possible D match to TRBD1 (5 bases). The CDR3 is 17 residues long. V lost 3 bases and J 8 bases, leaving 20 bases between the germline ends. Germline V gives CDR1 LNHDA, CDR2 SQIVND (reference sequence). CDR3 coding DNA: TGTGCCAGTAGTATTCTGGGGTCGAGCAGGGTGGATTCACCCCTCCACTTT. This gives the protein CASSILGSSRVDSPLHF.

This CDR3 is CASSQDWADYYEQYF. The CDR3 DNA sequence: TGTGCCAGCAGCCAAGATTGGGCAGACTACTACGAGCAGTACTTC. V is TRBV4-2 and J is TRBJ2-7, with D possibly matching TRBD2 (5 bases). The CDR3 spans 15 residues. V was clipped by 0 bases and J by 3 bases, with 12 bases between them. The germline V gene encodes CDR1 LGHNA and CDR2 YNFKEQ.

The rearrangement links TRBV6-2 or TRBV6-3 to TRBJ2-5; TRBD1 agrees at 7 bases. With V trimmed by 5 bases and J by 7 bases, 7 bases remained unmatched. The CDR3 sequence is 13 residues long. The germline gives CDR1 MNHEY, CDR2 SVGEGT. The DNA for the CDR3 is TGTGCCAGCAGTGACAGGGTTTCAGGGACCCAGTACTTC. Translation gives CASSDRVSGTQYF.

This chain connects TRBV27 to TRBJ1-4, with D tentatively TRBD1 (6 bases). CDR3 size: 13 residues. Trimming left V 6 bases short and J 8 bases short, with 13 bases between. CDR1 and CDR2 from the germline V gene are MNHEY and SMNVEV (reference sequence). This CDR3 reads CASRTGRGEKLFF. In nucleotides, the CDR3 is TGTGCCAGCAGGACAGGACGAGGCGAAAAACTGTTTTTT.

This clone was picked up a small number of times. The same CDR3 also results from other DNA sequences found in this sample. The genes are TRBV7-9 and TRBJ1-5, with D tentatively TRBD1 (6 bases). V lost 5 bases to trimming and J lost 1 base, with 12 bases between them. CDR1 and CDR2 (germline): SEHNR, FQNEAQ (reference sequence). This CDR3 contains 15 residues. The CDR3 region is CASSETGPSNQPQHF. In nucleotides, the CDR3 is TGTGCCAGCAGCGAAACAGGGCCCAGCAATCAGCCCCAGCATTTT. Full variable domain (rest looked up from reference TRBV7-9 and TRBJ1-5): DTGVSQNPRHKITKRGQNVTFRCDPISEHNRLYWYRQTLGQGPEFLTYFQNEAQLEKSRLLSDRFSAERPKGSFSTLEIQRTEQGDSAMYLCASSETGPSNQPQHFGDGTRLSIL.

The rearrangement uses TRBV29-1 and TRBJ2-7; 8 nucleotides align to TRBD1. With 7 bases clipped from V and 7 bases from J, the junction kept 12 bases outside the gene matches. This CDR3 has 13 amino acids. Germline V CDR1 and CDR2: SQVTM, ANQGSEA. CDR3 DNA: TGCAGCGCGGCAGGGGGCGCAAAGGGAGAGCAGTACTTC. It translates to CSAAGGAKGEQYF.